Listed here are 13 T cell receptor beta chains from one sample, sequenced in a study of cytomegalovirus exposure and HLA in healthy donors. The PCR made use of 60 Vbeta and 13 Jbeta primers. The protocol was immunoSEQ multiplex PCR, while the TCRdb copy is restricted to in-frame clones and leaves out a portion. This table holds some 100,000 clones, 75% to 90% found once. The sample was PBMCs. These receptor sequences come from a man aged 25-45 years in good health and CMV-seronegative.

The J gene is TRBJ2-3, the V gene TRBV6-4, with 11 bases lining up with TRBD2. This CDR3 has 16 amino acids. Per germline, CDR1 MRHNA and CDR2 SNTAGT. V shed 2 bases and J 1 base; nucleotides not matched to a gene: 2. Written as DNA, the CDR3 is TGTGCCAGCAGTGACCTAGCGGGGGGACGCACAGATACGCAGTATTTT. This codes for CASSDLAGGRTDTQYF.

This clone has just one count. The chain joins TRBV19 to TRBJ2-7, with TRBD2 identical over 8 bases. Losses at the gene ends were 2 bases for V and 0 bases for J; bases not matched to a gene: 6. The CDR3 is 16 residues long. Per germline, CDR1 LNHDA and CDR2 SQIVND (reference sequence). CDR3: CASSIMGRGGSYEQYF. The CDR3 nucleotides are TGTGCCAGTAGTATAATGGGACGGGGGGGCTCCTACGAGCAGTACTTC.

This clone has more than one count but fewer than ten. This chain links TRBV7-9 with TRBJ1-1; D perhaps matches TRBD1 (6 bases). CDR1 and CDR2 (germline): SEHNR, FQNEAQ (reference sequence). This CDR3 is 19 amino acids long. V dropped 8 bases and J dropped 0 bases, with 28 bases sitting between them. CDR3 residues: CASFRLFVRDKPMNTEAFF. The CDR3 DNA reads as TGTGCCAGCTTTCGATTGTTCGTTAGGGACAAACCCATGAACACTGAAGCTTTCTTT.

The V gene is TRBV6-5, the J gene TRBJ2-1; 14 bases fit TRBD2. The V gene end was trimmed by 7 bases and the J gene end by 6 bases; junction bases not matched to a gene: 2. CDR3 length: 14 amino acids. The germline V gene encodes CDR1 MNHEY and CDR2 SVGAGI. The CDR3 sequence is CASKTSGGANEQFF. CDR3 bases: TGTGCCAGCAAGACTAGCGGGGGGGCCAATGAGCAGTTCTTC.

V usage is TRBV28 and J usage is TRBJ2-1, with 9 bases that match TRBD1. Germline lookup yields CDR1 MDHEN and CDR2 SYDVKM. The CDR3 runs to 16 residues. The ends lost 5 bases at V and 7 bases at J; junction bases unmatched: 12. The CDR3 DNA is TGTGCCAGCAGTCCCTTCTCGGGACAGGGAAGAAATGAGCAGTTCTTC. Residues: CASSPFSGQGRNEQFF.

The chain joins TRBV27 to TRBJ2-3; D not resolved. The CDR3 extends over 14 amino acids. The V end was cut by 2 bases, the J end by 0 bases, with 6 bases between. The germline V gene has CDR1 MNHEY and CDR2 SMNVEV (reference sequence). CDR3 nucleotide sequence: TGTGCCAGCAGTTTAGGGCTGAGCACAGATACGCAGTATTTT. Translation gives CASSLGLSTDTQYF.

The chain uses TRBV18 and TRBJ1-2; TRBD1 agrees at 7 bases. From germline, CDR1 is KGHSH and CDR2 LQKENI. The CDR3 loop spans 14 amino acids. The V and J ends lost 2 bases and 6 bases, in that order; junction bases with no gene match: 6. Written as DNA, the CDR3 is TGTGCCAGCTCACCAACAGGGGACGAGGATGGCTACACCTTC. Translating it yields CASSPTGDEDGYTF.

The rearrangement uses TRBV28 and TRBJ1-2, with TRBD1 matching over 10 bases. V lost 4 bases and J lost 6; bases outside the gene matches: 8. CDR3 length: 15 amino acids. Germline values: CDR1 MDHEN, CDR2 SYDVKM. The CDR3 sequence: CASSSQRGTGDGYTF. CDR3 DNA sequence: TGTGCCAGCAGTTCGCAAAGGGGGACAGGGGATGGCTACACCTTC.

In this sample, this clone turned up once. CDR3 sequence (DNA): TGTGCCAGCAGCTTAGCGGGTCAGGGACACGAACCCCAGCATTTT. It translates to CASSLAGQGHEPQHF. The chain is built from TRBV7-2 and TRBJ1-5, with D possibly TRBD1 on 6 matching bases. The CDR3 covers 15 residues. Germline V gene lookup returns CDR1 SGHTA and CDR2 FQGNSA. The V and J ends lost 0 bases and 10 bases respectively, with 16 bases between them.

A remark on this clone: A read error may produce the germline difference seen at one junction end. The genes are TRBV5-1 and TRBJ2-7; the D gene is possibly TRBD1 (5 bases). Germline V gene lookup returns CDR1 SGHRS and CDR2 YFSETQ. The CDR3 length is 18 residues. The DNA for the CDR3 is TGCGCCAGCAGTTTGGCTGGGGCTTTGGGCCAACCCCGGGACGAGCAGTACTTC. Translation gives CASSLAGALGQPRDEQYF.

V gene TRBV5-6 combines with J gene TRBJ1-4, with a weak D call TRBD1 (6 bases). Trimming took 0 bases from V and 3 from J, leaving 12 bases between them. Germline loops: CDR1 SGHDT, CDR2 YYEEEE. CDR3 length equals 16 residues. CDR3 sequence (DNA): TGTGCCAGCAGCTTGGGCGGGGGCCGATCTAATGAAAAACTGTTTTTT. Amino acid sequence: CASSLGGGRSNEKLFF.

The chain couples TRBV6-5 to TRBJ1-2, with 8 bases identical to TRBD1. Germline V lookup: CDR1 MNHEY, CDR2 SVGAGI. This CDR3 has 13 amino acids. The ends lost 6 bases at V and 4 bases at J; junction bases unmatched: 4. DNA of the CDR3: TGTGCCAGCAGACGCGGACAGGGCTATGGCTACACCTTC. Translating gives CASRRGQGYGYTF.

This CDR3 is CASSLTVTGKDGYTF. The CDR3 DNA follows: TGTGCCAGCAGTTTGACGGTGACAGGGAAAGATGGCTACACCTTC. The V and J genes are TRBV28 and TRBJ1-2; 7 bases are shared with TRBD1. The trim removed 3 bases at V and 6 bases at J, leaving 10 bases unmatched. Germline V gives CDR1 MDHEN, CDR2 SYDVKM. The CDR3 has 15 amino acids.